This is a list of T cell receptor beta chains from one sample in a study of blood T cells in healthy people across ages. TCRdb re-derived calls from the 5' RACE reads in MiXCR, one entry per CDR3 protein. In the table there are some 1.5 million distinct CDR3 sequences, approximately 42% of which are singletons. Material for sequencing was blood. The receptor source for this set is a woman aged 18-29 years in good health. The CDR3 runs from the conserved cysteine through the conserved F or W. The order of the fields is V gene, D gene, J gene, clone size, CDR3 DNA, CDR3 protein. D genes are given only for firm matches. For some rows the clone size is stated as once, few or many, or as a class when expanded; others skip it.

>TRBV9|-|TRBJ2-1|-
TGTGCCAGCAGCCTTGGGGGGGCTGCCTACAATGAGCAGTTCTTC
CASSLGGAAYNEQFF
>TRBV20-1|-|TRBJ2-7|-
TGCAGTGCTAGTTCGCTGGTCCGGTGCGAGCAGTACTTC
CSASSLVRCEQYF
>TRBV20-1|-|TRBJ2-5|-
TGCAGTGCTAGAGAGGGCGAATACCCCCGGACCCAGTACTTC
CSAREGEYPRTQYF
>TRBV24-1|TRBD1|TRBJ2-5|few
TGTGCCACCAGTGGATACAGGACAGGCCTTCTTAAAGAGACCCAGTACTTC
CATSGYRTGLLKETQYF
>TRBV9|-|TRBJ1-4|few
TGTGCCAGCAGCGTAGCTGTGGGAAAGGCGGGGAATGAAAAACTGTTTTTT
CASSVAVGKAGNEKLFF
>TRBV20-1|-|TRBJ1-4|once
TGCAGTGCTAACCCCGGGCCCACTGGGGAAAAACTGTTTTTT
CSANPGPTGEKLFF
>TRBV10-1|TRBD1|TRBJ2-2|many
TGCGCCAGCAGTGAGTCGGACAGGGACACCGGGGAGCTGTTTTTT
CASSESDRDTGELFF
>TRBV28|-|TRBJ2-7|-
TGTGCCAGCAGTTTAGAAGCGCGAACCTACGAGCAGTACTTC
CASSLEARTYEQYF
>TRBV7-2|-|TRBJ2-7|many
TGTGCCAGCAGCCTTTCGACAGAGCGACGAGAGCAGTACTTC
CASSLSTERREQYF
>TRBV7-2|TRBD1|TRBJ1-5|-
TGTGCCAGCAGCTTCAGGGGGACAGGGGATCAGCCCCAGCATTTT
CASSFRGTGDQPQHF
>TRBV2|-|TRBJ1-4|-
TGTGCCAGCAGTCAGGGGCCTCCGGCCGCGACTAATGAAAAACTGTTTTTT
CASSQGPPAATNEKLFF
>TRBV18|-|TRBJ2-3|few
TGTGCCAGCTCACCACAATGGCAAGATACGCAGTATTTT
CASSPQWQDTQYF
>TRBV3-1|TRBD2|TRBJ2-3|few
TGTGCCAGCAGCCAACAATGGACTAGCCCAGTGGGTACGCAGTATTTT
CASSQQWTSPVGTQYF
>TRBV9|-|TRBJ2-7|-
TGTGCCAGCAGTCCAAACGGGTACAAAACCTACGAGCAGTACTTC
CASSPNGYKTYEQYF
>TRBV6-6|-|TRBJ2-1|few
TGTGCCAGCAGTTCCCAGGGGATAGAGACCCAGTTCTTC
CASSSQGIETQFF
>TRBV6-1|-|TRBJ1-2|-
TGTGCCAGCAGCCCTACAGGGTACGCTAACTATGGCTACACCTTC
CASSPTGYANYGYTF
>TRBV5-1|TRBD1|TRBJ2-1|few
TGCGCCAGCAGCTTGTGGGACAGGGGGCGAAATGAGCAGTTCTTC
CASSLWDRGRNEQFF
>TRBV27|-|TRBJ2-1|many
TGTGCCAGCAGCAACTACAATGAGCAGTTCTTC
CASSNYNEQFF
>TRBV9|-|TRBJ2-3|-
TGTGCCAGCAGCGTAGCGGACTCAGATACGCAGTATTTT
CASSVADSDTQYF
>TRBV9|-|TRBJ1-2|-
TGTGCCAGCAGCGGGACATTTTATGGCTACACCTTC
CASSGTFYGYTF
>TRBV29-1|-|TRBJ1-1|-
TGCAGCGTTGGAGGCAGTACGAGAGCTTTCTTT
CSVGGSTRAFF
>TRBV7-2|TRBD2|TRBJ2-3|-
TGTGCCAGCACTCGTTGGGGGGGGGACGCAGATACGCAGTATTTT
CASTRWGGDADTQYF
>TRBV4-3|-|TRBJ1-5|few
TGCGCCAGCAGCCACCACGAAGGACAGCCCCAGCATTTT
CASSHHEGQPQHF
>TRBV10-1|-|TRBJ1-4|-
TGCGCCAGCAGTGAGTCAGGAGAGGGGTGTAATGAAAAACTGTTTTTT
CASSESGEGCNEKLFF
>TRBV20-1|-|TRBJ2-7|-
TGCAGTGTAGACGGAGCCTACGAGCAGTACTTC
CSVDGAYEQYF
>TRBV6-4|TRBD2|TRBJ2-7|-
TGTGCCAGCAGTGACTCTAGCGGGGGATACAATGAGCAGTACTTC
CASSDSSGGYNEQYF
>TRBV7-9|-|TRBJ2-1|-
TGTGCCAGCAGCCGGGACACTGGTGAGCAGTTCTTC
CASSRDTGEQFF
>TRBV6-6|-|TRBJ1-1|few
TGTGCCAGCAGTTACACCGCTGAAGCTTTCTTT
CASSYTAEAFF
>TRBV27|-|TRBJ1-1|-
TGTGCCAGCAGTTTGGGGATTACGATGAACACTGAAGCTTTCTTT
CASSLGITMNTEAFF
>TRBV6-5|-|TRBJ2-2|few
TGTGCCAGCAGTTACTCGTCAGGGACCGGGGAGCTGTTTTTT
CASSYSSGTGELFF
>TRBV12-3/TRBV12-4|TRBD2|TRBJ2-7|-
TGTGCCAGCAAATCCGGACTAGTCGGCTACAATGAGCAGTACTTC
CASKSGLVGYNEQYF
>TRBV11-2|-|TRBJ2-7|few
TGTGCCAGCAGCTTAGGGGGGCCCGAATCTTTCTACGAGCAGTACTTC
CASSLGGPESFYEQYF
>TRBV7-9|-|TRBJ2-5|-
TGTGCCAGCAGCTTAACACAGTACCAAGAGACCCAGTACTTC
CASSLTQYQETQYF
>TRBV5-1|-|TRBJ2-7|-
TGCGCCAGCAGCCAAGAGTGGGGATACCAGCAGTACTTC
CASSQEWGYQQYF
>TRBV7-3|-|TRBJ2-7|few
TGTGCCAGCAGCGCTCACCCTCAGGGATTCCCCTACAATGAGCAGTACTTC
CASSAHPQGFPYNEQYF
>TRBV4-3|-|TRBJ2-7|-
TGCGCCAGCAGCCAAGATCGGTCCCTCCACAATGAGCAGTACTTC
CASSQDRSLHNEQYF
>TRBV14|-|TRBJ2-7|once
TGTGCCAGCAGCCAAGATAGGAGACCTACCGAGCAGTACTTC
CASSQDRRPTEQYF
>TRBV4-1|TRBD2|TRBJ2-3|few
TGCGCCAGCAGGCCCGGGGGGGCAACAGATACGCAGTATTTT
CASRPGGATDTQYF
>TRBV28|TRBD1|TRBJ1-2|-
TGTGCCAGCAGGTGGGACAGGGCGTCGGGAGGCTACACCTTC
CASRWDRASGGYTF
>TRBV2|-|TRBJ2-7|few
TGTGCCAGCAGTGAAGTAACAGGGAGCGAGCAGTACTTC
CASSEVTGSEQYF
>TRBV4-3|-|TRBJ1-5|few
TGCGCCAGCAGCCAAGAGGTTTCGGGGGGCGAGCAGCCCCAGCATTTT
CASSQEVSGGEQPQHF
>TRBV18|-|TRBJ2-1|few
TGTGCCAGCTCACAGAATATAGCGGATTCTTACAATGAGCAGTTCTTC
CASSQNIADSYNEQFF
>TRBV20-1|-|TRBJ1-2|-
TGCAGTGCCACGGGACGGCACTATGGCTACACCTTC
CSATGRHYGYTF
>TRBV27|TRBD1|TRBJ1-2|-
TGTGCCAGCAGTTCCATAAGACAGGGGCCCTATGGCTACACCTTC
CASSSIRQGPYGYTF
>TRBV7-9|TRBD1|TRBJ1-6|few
TGTGCCAGCAGCGACCGGGACAGGAAAGGGAATTCACCCCTCCACTTT
CASSDRDRKGNSPLHF
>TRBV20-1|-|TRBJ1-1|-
TGCAGTGCTAGAGATGTGGGGAAGGGGAACACTGAAGCTTTCTTT
CSARDVGKGNTEAFF
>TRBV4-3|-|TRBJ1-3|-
TGCGCCAGCAGCCAAGAGGACAGAAACACCATATATTTT
CASSQEDRNTIYF
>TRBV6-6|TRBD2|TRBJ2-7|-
TGTGCCAGCAGTCCTCAGGGACTAGCGGTGAATGAGCAGTACTTC
CASSPQGLAVNEQYF
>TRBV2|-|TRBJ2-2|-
TGTGCCAGCAGGTGGGGGGTGGACACCGGGGAGCTGTTTTTT
CASRWGVDTGELFF
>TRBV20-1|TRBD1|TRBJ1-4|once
TGCAGTGGGAGAGGGGGCAGTGAAAAACTGTTTTTT
CSGRGGSEKLFF
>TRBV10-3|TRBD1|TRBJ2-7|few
TGTGCCGTCCGGGACAGACTCTCCTACGAGCAGTACTTC
CAVRDRLSYEQYF
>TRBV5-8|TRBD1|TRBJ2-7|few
TGTGCCAGCAGCGGATACCGGGACAGAGCCTACGAGCAGTACTTC
CASSGYRDRAYEQYF
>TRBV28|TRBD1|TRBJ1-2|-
TGTGCCAGCAGTGTCCTGCCGGGACAGGGGGCGAATGGCTACACCTTC
CASSVLPGQGANGYTF
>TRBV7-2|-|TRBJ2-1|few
TGTGCCAGCAGCCTTCCCATGGGGGTGAATGAGCAGTTCTTC
CASSLPMGVNEQFF
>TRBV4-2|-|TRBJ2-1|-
TGTGCCAGCAGCCATAACCTAGCGCTTGAGCAGTTCTTC
CASSHNLALEQFF